This TCR beta chain was documented in a study of T-cell memory formation after mild COVID-19. This clonotype was counted between two and nine times. TCRdb re-called the 5' RACE reads through MiXCR, storing one row per CDR3 protein. The sample comprises approximately 250,000 distinct CDR3 sequences, over 15% of which are singletons, and approximately 20% rests with the top ten. Germline V CDR1 and CDR2: MNHEY, SVGAGI. CDR3 length equals 16 residues. The ends lost 5 bases at V and 2 bases at J; junction bases unmatched: 6. The chain employs TRBV6-5 and TRBJ1-5; 10 bases fit TRBD1. This receptor was taken from a man aged 18 to 30 who had mild COVID-19 (a few samples of this study predate the infection). Cell type and time point are not known. Material: PBMCs or a T cell subset sorted from them (not recorded which). CDR3 loop: CASSLTGTGGNQPQHF. In DNA form, the CDR3 reads TGTGCCAGCAGTCTTACCGGGACAGGGGGCAATCAGCCCCAGCATTTT.